The 30 T cell receptor beta chains listed next were all sequenced from one sample in a study of blood T cell repertoires in COVID-19. Generated by immunoSEQ multiplex PCR, the TCRdb table keeps only in-frame clones and is missing some. In the table there are 130,000 to 150,000 clones, around 80% of which are singletons. Sample: peripheral blood. These receptors were taken from a man between 60 and 75 years old with active or convalescent COVID-19.

This chain joins TRBV28 and TRBJ1-5; D unresolved. V was trimmed by 2 bases and J by 6 bases, leaving 17 bases between them. This CDR3 has 16 amino acids. The V gene's germline CDR1 is MDHEN and CDR2 SYDVKM. The DNA for the CDR3 is TGTGCCAGCAGTTTAGCTCTAGGCGTTATCGGTCAGCCCCAGCATTTT. Its translation: CASSLALGVIGQPQHF.

The V gene is TRBV10-3, the J gene TRBJ1-1, with 7 bases matching TRBD1. The CDR3 has 12 amino acids. V was clipped by 6 bases and J by 10 bases; unmatched bases: 8. Looked up from germline, CDR1 is ENHRY and CDR2 is SYGVKD. CDR3 DNA sequence: TGTGCCATCAGCCAGGGACAGTCACCAGCTTTCTTT. Its translation: CAISQGQSPAFF.

The V and J genes are TRBV12-3 or TRBV12-4 and TRBJ1-4; no clear D. The CDR3 contains 12 residues. Deletions cut 5 bases from V and 15 bases from J, with 16 bases between. CDR3 DNA sequence: TGTGCCAGCAGTCTTGGCCGGTCTAGGTTGTTTTTT. Its protein is CASSLGRSRLFF.

The chain recombines TRBV7-9 with TRBJ1-2; no clear D gene. The V end lost 1 base, the J end lost 4 bases, and 10 bases lay between the germline ends. The CDR3 extends over 14 amino acids. Germline CDR1 and CDR2: SEHNR and FQNEAQ (reference sequence). The CDR3 protein is CASSLVSQSYGYTF. As DNA, the CDR3 is TGTGCCAGCAGCTTAGTTTCGCAGTCCTATGGCTACACCTTC.

V gene TRBV7-9 combines with J gene TRBJ1-5; possible D gene TRBD1, 5 bases. Germline CDR1 SEHNR, CDR2 FQNEAQ (reference sequence). This CDR3 spans 14 amino acids. Trimming stripped 2 bases from V and 3 bases from J, with 8 bases between. The CDR3 sequence is CASSLTTANQPQHF. CDR3 nucleotide sequence: TGTGCCAGCAGCTTAACGACAGCCAATCAGCCCCAGCATTTT.

CDR3 sequence reads: CASSLSGGGTDTQYF. CDR3 coding DNA: TGTGCCAGTAGTCTCTCGGGGGGGGGCACAGATACGCAGTATTTT. This sequence joins TRBV19 and TRBJ2-3; 8 nucleotides agree with TRBD2. The CDR3 covers 15 residues. V gave up 5 bases and J gave up 1 base; unmatched junction bases: 5. Germline lookup yields CDR1 LNHDA and CDR2 SQIVND (reference sequence).

This rearrangement joins TRBV28 to TRBJ2-7; D may be TRBD2 (6 bases). Germline CDR1 reads MDHEN; CDR2 reads SYDVKM. Trimming took off 6 bases at V and 1 base at J, with 7 bases between the two ends. The CDR3 covers 12 residues. The CDR3 DNA sequence: TGTGCCAGCAGCGGGACTTCCTACGAGCAGTACTTC. This sequence encodes CASSGTSYEQYF.

V usage is TRBV9 and J usage is TRBJ2-7, with D possibly TRBD1 on 6 matching bases. The CDR3 contains 14 residues. V was shortened by 0 bases and J by 0 bases, with 7 bases between the two germline ends. The germline V gene has CDR1 SGDLS and CDR2 YYNGEE. CDR3 sequence (DNA): TGTGCCAGCAGCGTAGAACAGGGCTCCTACGAGCAGTACTTC. It is translated as CASSVEQGSYEQYF.

The chain is built from TRBV19 and TRBJ2-2, with 9 bases lining up with TRBD1. This CDR3 has 13 amino acids. The J segment lost 8 bases and the V segment lost 6 bases, leaving 4 bases of the junction unmatched. Germline V gene lookup returns CDR1 LNHDA and CDR2 SQIVND (reference sequence). CDR3 loop: CASSGTGSGELFF. CDR3 DNA sequence: TGTGCCAGTAGCGGGACAGGGTCTGGGGAGCTGTTTTTT.

The chain recombines TRBV9 with TRBJ2-1; TRBD2 matches 14 bases. J gave up 6 bases and V 3 bases, and 11 bases lay outside the gene matches. This CDR3 comprises 18 residues. Germline lookup yields CDR1 SGDLS and CDR2 YYNGEE. The CDR3 DNA reads TGTGCCAGCAGCGGCCTTCGGACTAGCGGGAGGCCCCTCAATGAGCAGTTCTTC. The encoded protein is CASSGLRTSGRPLNEQFF.

The chain carries TRBV29-1 and TRBJ1-1; D is unresolved. Germline CDR1 reads SQVTM; CDR2 reads ANQGSEA. The V end lost 4 bases, the J end lost 5 bases, and 5 bases lay between the germline ends. The CDR3 runs to 10 residues. CDR3 nucleotide sequence: TGCAGCGTTGTAGTGACTGAAGCTTTCTTT. Its translation is CSVVVTEAFF. The complete variable domain, with remaining parts taken from reference TRBV29-1 and TRBJ1-1, reads SAVISQKPSRDICQRGTSLTIQCQVDSQVTMMFWYRQQPGQSLTLIATANQGSEATYESGFVIDKFPISRPNLTFSTLTVSNMSPEDSSIYLCSVVVTEAFFGQGTRLTVV.

The chain combines TRBV19 with TRBJ2-1; D gene uncertain. CDR3 size: 12 residues. Trimming left V 5 bases short and J 8 bases short, with 10 bases between. In germline, CDR1 is LNHDA, CDR2 SQIVND (reference sequence). CDR3 in amino acids: CASSSMADEQFF. Here the CDR3 DNA reads TGTGCCAGTAGTTCTATGGCGGATGAGCAGTTCTTC.

V is TRBV5-1 and J is TRBJ2-3; 13 positions match TRBD2. The CDR3 sequence is 16 residues long. J gave up 5 bases and V 1 base, and 4 bases lay outside the gene matches. Looked up from germline, CDR1 is SGHRS and CDR2 is YFSETQ. The CDR3 sequence: CASSLSLAGGVDTQYF. In nucleotides, the CDR3 is TGCGCCAGCAGCTTGTCACTAGCGGGAGGGGTAGATACGCAGTATTTT.

The chain carries TRBV4-2 and TRBJ2-1, with 9 bases identical to TRBD2. The germline V gene encodes CDR1 LGHNA and CDR2 YNFKEQ. Trimming removed 0 bases from V and 4 bases from J; junction bases left unmatched: 7. There are 17 residues in the CDR3. The CDR3 DNA sequence: TGTGCCAGCAGCCAAGATTACCCTAGCGGGAAATACAATGAGCAGTTCTTC. As protein: CASSQDYPSGKYNEQFF.

The V gene is TRBV6-2 or TRBV6-3, the J gene TRBJ2-6; D call uncertain. The germline V and J ends were trimmed by 1 base and 3 bases, with 7 bases remaining between them. Per germline, CDR1 MNHEY and CDR2 SVGEGT. This CDR3 region has 15 residues. The CDR3 DNA reads TGTGCCAGCAGTTACTTGCAGGTTGGGGCCAACGTCCTGACTTTC. It encodes CASSYLQVGANVLTF.

The chain joins TRBV7-2 to TRBJ2-5; D possibly corresponds to TRBD2 (6 bases). Germline CDR1 and CDR2: SGHTA and FQGNSA. This CDR3 is built from 15 residues. V was pared by 3 bases and J by 9 bases, with 20 bases between. The chain's CDR3 is CASSFQRARDMPQYF. CDR3 bases: TGTGCCAGCAGCTTTCAGCGGGCCCGGGATATGCCCCAGTACTTC.

The chain carries TRBV5-1 and TRBJ1-2; 7 nucleotides agree with TRBD1. CDR1 is SGHRS and CDR2 is YFSETQ in the germline V gene. V lost 4 bases, J lost 0 bases, and 3 bases stayed unmatched. The CDR3 totals 14 residues. CDR3 bases: TGCGCCAGCAGCCCAGGGGGAACTAACTATGGCTACACCTTC. This codes for CASSPGGTNYGYTF.

This CDR3 reads CASTTLRSRGNYGYTF. DNA of the CDR3: TGTGCCAGCACCACCCTCCGGAGCAGGGGGAACTATGGCTACACCTTC. V and J are TRBV21-1 and TRBJ1-2; TRBD1, the table's D call, lacks a check against the DNA. TRBV21-1 is a listed pseudogene. The length of the CDR3 is 16 residues.

CDR3 protein: CASRHLEGGVGSYNEQFF. The CDR3 DNA is TGCGCCAGCAGGCATTTAGAGGGAGGTGTAGGCTCCTACAATGAGCAGTTCTTC. This sequence joins TRBV4-1 and TRBJ2-1; D perhaps matches TRBD2 (6 bases). This CDR3 has 18 amino acids. V lost 6 bases and J lost 0, with 21 bases in between. CDR1 is MGHRA and CDR2 is YSYEKL in the germline V gene.

The rearrangement links TRBV7-9 to TRBJ1-2; D is uncertain. The CDR3 is 15 residues long. Germline V lookup: CDR1 SEHNR, CDR2 FQNEAQ (reference sequence). With 5 bases removed from V and 4 bases from J, the gap between germline ends came to 17 bases. The CDR3 here is CASSPREVLGYGYTF. CDR3 nucleotide sequence: TGTGCCAGCAGCCCTAGGGAGGTATTAGGCTATGGCTACACCTTC.

The chain combines TRBV5-1 with TRBJ2-2; tentatively, D is TRBD1 (5 bases). The CDR3 runs to 13 residues. Germline CDR1 reads SGHRS; CDR2 reads YFSETQ. The V gene lost 4 bases and the J gene lost 7 bases, with 11 bases spanning the gap. The CDR3 DNA follows: TGCGCCAGCAGCATCCAGGGATACGGGGAGCTGTTTTTT. This encodes CASSIQGYGELFF. The full variable domain, in which reference TRBV5-1 and TRBJ2-2 provide the parts outside the CDR3, is KAGVTQTPRYLIKTRGQQVTLSCSPISGHRSVSWYQQTPGQGLQFLFEYFSETQRNKGNFPGRFSGRQFSNSRSEMNVSTLELGDSALYLCASSIQGYGELFFGEGSRLTVL.

This chain joins TRBV6-2 or TRBV6-3 and TRBJ1-1; possibly TRBD1 for D (6 bases). Germline V gives CDR1 MNHEY, CDR2 SVGEGT. The CDR3 extends over 14 amino acids. The ends were cut back, 2 bases at V and 3 bases at J, with 10 bases in the middle. For the CDR3, the DNA is TGTGCCAGCAGTTACACCTCAGGGGACACTGAAGCTTTCTTT. Protein product: CASSYTSGDTEAFF.

The chain is built from TRBV5-1 and TRBJ2-4; TRBD1 aligns across 9 bases. Germline-derived CDR1 and CDR2 are SGHRS and YFSETQ. CDR3 size: 14 residues. V lost 3 bases to trimming and J lost 5 bases; unmatched junction nucleotides: 3. The DNA for the CDR3 is TGCGCCAGCAGCTGGACAGGGGCCCAAAACATTCAGTACTTC. Its protein is CASSWTGAQNIQYF.

This chain connects TRBV7-3 to TRBJ2-5; 7 bases align to TRBD2. CDR3 length: 16 amino acids. Trimming at V came to 5 bases and at J to 2 bases, leaving 11 bases not matched to a gene. Germline V gives CDR1 SGHTA, CDR2 FQGTGA. CDR3 protein: CASSPRMGGVQETQYF. CDR3 bases: TGTGCCAGCAGCCCCCGCATGGGAGGGGTTCAAGAGACCCAGTACTTC.

The chain uses TRBV7-9 and TRBJ2-1; 7 bases match TRBD1. Germline V gene sequence: CDR1 SEHNR, CDR2 FQNEAQ (reference sequence). V lost 2 bases, J lost 6 bases, and 1 base stayed unmatched. The CDR3 covers 13 residues. CDR3 sequence reads: CASSLKGANEQFF. The CDR3 coding sequence is TGTGCCAGCAGCTTAAAGGGGGCCAATGAGCAGTTCTTC.

The chain joins TRBV24-1 to TRBJ2-3, with 7 bases that match TRBD2. The J segment lost 0 bases and the V segment lost 0 bases, leaving 8 bases of the junction unmatched. The germline V gene encodes CDR1 KGHDR and CDR2 SFDVKD. This CDR3 has 18 residues. CDR3 DNA sequence: TGTGCCACCAGTGATTTGGGGGTTGGGCGGGGGAGCACAGATACGCAGTATTTT. Translation: CATSDLGVGRGSTDTQYF.

This clone appeared a few times. The chain joins TRBV19 to TRBJ1-1; D possibly corresponds to TRBD1 (6 bases). The CDR3 has 13 residues. Germline values: CDR1 LNHDA, CDR2 SQIVND (reference sequence). The germline V and J ends were trimmed by 8 bases and 2 bases, with 12 bases remaining between them. CDR3 region: CASRTVRNTEAFF. The CDR3 bases are TGTGCCAGTCGGACAGTCAGAAACACTGAAGCTTTCTTT.

The chain carries TRBV5-4 and TRBJ1-4; 8 bases agree with TRBD1. CDR1 is SGHNT, CDR2 YYREEE, per germline (reference sequence). J lost 5 bases, V lost 2 bases, and 5 bases had no gene match. This CDR3 has 15 amino acids. CDR3 amino acids: CASSFDRGGNEKLFF. The CDR3 region has the DNA TGTGCCAGCAGCTTCGACAGGGGCGGAAATGAAAAACTGTTTTTT.

This rearrangement joins TRBV4-1 to TRBJ2-5, with D possibly being TRBD1 (6 bases). The length of the CDR3 is 15 residues. Per germline, CDR1 MGHRA and CDR2 YSYEKL. Deletions cut 0 bases from V and 6 bases from J, with 14 bases between. The CDR3 nucleotides are TGCGCCAGCAGCCAAGAACAGGGCGTCGGACAGACCCAGTACTTC. It codes for CASSQEQGVGQTQYF.

CDR3 coding DNA: TGTGCCAGCAGCCCCTCACAGAATCAGCCCCAGCATTTT. Encoded protein: CASSPSQNQPQHF. V gene TRBV6-4 combines with J gene TRBJ1-5; D unclear. Germline V gene sequence: CDR1 MRHNA, CDR2 SNTAGT. This CDR3 is built from 13 residues. Trimming took off 6 bases at V and 4 bases at J, with 10 bases between the two ends.